Listed here is a single T cell receptor (beta chain). The antigen remains undetermined. The sample comes from a study of cytomegalovirus exposure and HLA in healthy donors. Study-level points and caveats: Another analysis was done later, and it associated roughly 15,000 TCR beta sequences with HLA alleles at 0.05 false discovery rate. A later analysis reported that several of the most significant clusters appeared to be linked to common viral pathogens, among them Epstein-Barr virus. Rarity marked most TCR sequences, yet some public TCRs occurred in many donors. As was reported, the classifier diagnosed cytomegalovirus status with high specificity and sensitivity.

The CDR3 is 16 residues long. Germline V CDR1 and CDR2: SGHDT, YYEEEE. V dropped 0 bases and J dropped 1; count of bases not matched to a gene: 4. Use of 60 Vbeta and 13 Jbeta primers characterized the PCR. TCRdb's copy holds only in-frame clones and misses some; the assay was immunoSEQ multiplex PCR. The sample records some 130,000 clones, around three quarters being singletons. The receptor was isolated from a man between 35 and 55 years old in good health and CMV-seropositive. This chain uses TRBV5-6 with TRBJ1-5; 7 bases align to TRBD1. Input material: PBMCs. The CDR3 is CASSLETGVSNQPQHF. CDR3 bases: TGTGCCAGCAGCTTGGAAACAGGGGTAAGCAATCAGCCCCAGCATTTT.